This T cell receptor beta chain was profiled in a study of blood T cell repertoires in COVID-19. The wider study: The origin of the acute and convalescent COVID-19 samples was the United States, Italy and Spain. From T cells, B-cell-depleted T cells, or PBMCs came the material, which was cDNA or gDNA.

Under the authors' procedure: Reference gene primer amplification yielded estimated nucleated cell counts. Data came from immunoSEQ multiplex PCR; TCRdb stores just in-frame clones and leaves some out. V and J calls and clone size are as listed in that table; D and trimming were resolved from the DNA. The profile shows approximately 430,000 clones, 86% of them singletons. Unmatched junction bases numbered 7, after V lost 3 bases and J lost 8 bases. The length of the CDR3 is 14 residues. The germline CDR1 and CDR2 sequences are KGHSH and LQKENI. As concerns this clone: Other DNA variants within this sample encode the same CDR3.

The sequence came from a young woman with active or convalescent COVID-19. The sample consisted of peripheral blood. The rearrangement uses TRBV18 and TRBJ1-2, with 9 positions matching TRBD1. The CDR3 bases are TGTGCCAGCTCACCGTCACAGGGGGCCCAAGGCTACACCTTC. This sequence encodes CASSPSQGAQGYTF.